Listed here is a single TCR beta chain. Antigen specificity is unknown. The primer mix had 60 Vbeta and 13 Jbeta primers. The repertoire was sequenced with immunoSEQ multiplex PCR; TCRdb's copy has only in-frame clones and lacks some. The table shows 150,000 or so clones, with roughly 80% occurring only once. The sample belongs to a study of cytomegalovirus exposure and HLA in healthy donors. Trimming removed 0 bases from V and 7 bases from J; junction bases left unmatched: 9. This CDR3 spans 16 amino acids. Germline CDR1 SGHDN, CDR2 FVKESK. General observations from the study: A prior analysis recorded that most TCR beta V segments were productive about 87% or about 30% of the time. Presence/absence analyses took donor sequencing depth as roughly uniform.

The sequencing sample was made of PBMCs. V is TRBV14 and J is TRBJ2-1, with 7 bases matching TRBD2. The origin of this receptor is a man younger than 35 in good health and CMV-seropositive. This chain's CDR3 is CASSQDRRVAGNEQFF. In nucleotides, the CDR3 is TGTGCCAGCAGCCAAGATAGGAGGGTAGCGGGTAATGAGCAGTTCTTC.